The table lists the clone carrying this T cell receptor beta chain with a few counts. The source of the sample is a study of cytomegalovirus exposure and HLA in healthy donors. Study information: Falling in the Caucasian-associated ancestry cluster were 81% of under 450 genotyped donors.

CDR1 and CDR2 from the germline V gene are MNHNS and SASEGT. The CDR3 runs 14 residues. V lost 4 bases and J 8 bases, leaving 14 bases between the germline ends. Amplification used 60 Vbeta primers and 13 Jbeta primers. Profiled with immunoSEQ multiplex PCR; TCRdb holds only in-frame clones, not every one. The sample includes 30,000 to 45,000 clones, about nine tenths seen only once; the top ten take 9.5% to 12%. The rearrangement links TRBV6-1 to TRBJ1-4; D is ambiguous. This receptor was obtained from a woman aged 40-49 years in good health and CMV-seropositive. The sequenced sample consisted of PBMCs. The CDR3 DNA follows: TGTGCCAGCAGTGGAACAGAATTAACCGAAAAACTGTTTTTT. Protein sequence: CASSGTELTEKLFF.